This TCR beta chain is drawn from a study of blood T cell repertoires in COVID-19. Study summary: COVID-19 samples collected from the United States, Italy and Spain covered acute and convalescent phases.

Participants were placed into cohorts based on the clinical history they reported. Recovery meant two consecutive negative NP/OP PCR tests, professional clearance, or resolved symptoms. Under the authors' procedure: Counts of nucleated cells, estimated from reference gene primer amplification, were obtained. Sequencing was performed with immunoSEQ multiplex PCR; in TCRdb, only in-frame clones are kept and a portion is missing. V, J and clone size are taken as reported in that table, and D and trimming were inferred from the DNA itself. The data hold 140,000 to 150,000 clones, with 86% observed a single time. CDR1 is MDHEN and CDR2 is SYDVKM in the germline V gene. This CDR3 spans 15 amino acids. Deletions cut 5 bases from V and 4 bases from J, with 17 bases between.

The source material was PBMCs or T cells enriched from blood (not recorded which). The J gene is TRBJ1-1, the V gene TRBV28; tentative D call: TRBD1 (5 bases). The source of this sequence is a man over 45 who had recovered from COVID-19. The chain's CDR3 is CASSLGGGSGTEAFF. DNA of the CDR3: TGTGCCAGCAGTCTGGGTGGGGGGTCGGGCACTGAAGCTTTCTTT.